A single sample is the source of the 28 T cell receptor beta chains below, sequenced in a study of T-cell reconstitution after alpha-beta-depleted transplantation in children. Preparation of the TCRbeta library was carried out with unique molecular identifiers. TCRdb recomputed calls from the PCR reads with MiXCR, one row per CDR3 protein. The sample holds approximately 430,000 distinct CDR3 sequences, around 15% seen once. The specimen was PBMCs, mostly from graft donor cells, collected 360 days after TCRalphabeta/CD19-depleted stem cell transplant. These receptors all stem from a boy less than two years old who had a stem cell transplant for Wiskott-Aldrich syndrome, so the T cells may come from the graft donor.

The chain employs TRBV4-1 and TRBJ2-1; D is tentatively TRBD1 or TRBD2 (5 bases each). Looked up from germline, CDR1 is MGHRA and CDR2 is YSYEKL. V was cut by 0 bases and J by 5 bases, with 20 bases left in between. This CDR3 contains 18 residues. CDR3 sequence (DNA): TGCGCCAGCAGCCAAGACGATATACCGGGACGCGTCCACAATGAGCAGTTCTTC. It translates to CASSQDDIPGRVHNEQFF.

This CDR3 reads CASSEGGKTYEQYF. The CDR3 nucleotides are TGCGCCAGCAGTGAAGGGGGGAAGACCTACGAGCAGTACTTC. The chain is built from TRBV10-2 and TRBJ2-7; D may match TRBD1 or TRBD2 (6 bases each). The length of the CDR3 is 14 residues. The germline CDR1 and CDR2 sequences are WSHSY and SAAADI. Trimming took off 3 bases at V and 2 bases at J, with 11 bases between the two ends.

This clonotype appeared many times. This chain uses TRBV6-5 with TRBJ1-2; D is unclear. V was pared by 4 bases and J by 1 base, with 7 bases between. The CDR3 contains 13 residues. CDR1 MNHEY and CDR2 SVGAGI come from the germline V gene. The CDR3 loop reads CASSFTRNYGYTF. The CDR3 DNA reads TGTGCCAGCAGTTTTACACGTAACTATGGCTACACCTTC.

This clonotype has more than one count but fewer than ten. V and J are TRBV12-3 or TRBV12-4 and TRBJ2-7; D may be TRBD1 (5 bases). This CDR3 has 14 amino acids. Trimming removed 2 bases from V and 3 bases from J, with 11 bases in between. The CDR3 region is CASSLYGRDYEQYF. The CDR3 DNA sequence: TGTGCCAGCAGTTTATATGGCAGGGACTACGAGCAGTACTTC.

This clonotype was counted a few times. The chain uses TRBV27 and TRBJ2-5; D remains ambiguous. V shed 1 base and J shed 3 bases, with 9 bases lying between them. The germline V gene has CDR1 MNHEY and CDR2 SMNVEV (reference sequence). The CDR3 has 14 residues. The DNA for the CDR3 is TGTGCCAGCAGTTTATGGCCTAGAGAAGAGACCCAGTACTTC. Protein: CASSLWPREETQYF.

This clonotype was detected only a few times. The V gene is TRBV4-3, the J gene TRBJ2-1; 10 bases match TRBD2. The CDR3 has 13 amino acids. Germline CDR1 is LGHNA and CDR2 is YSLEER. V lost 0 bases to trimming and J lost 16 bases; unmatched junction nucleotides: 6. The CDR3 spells CASSQDRLAGVFF. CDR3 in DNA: TGCGCCAGCAGCCAAGATAGGCTAGCGGGAGTATTCTTC.

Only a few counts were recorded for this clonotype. Written as DNA, the CDR3 is TGTGCCACCAGTGCCGGGGGGGCCACCAATGAGCAGTTCTTC. This translates into CATSAGGATNEQFF. The V and J genes are TRBV24-1 and TRBJ2-1, with 8 bases lining up with TRBD2. Trimming took 5 bases from V and 6 from J; bases not matched to a gene: 5. Germline CDR1 reads KGHDR; CDR2 reads SFDVKD. This CDR3 is built from 14 residues.

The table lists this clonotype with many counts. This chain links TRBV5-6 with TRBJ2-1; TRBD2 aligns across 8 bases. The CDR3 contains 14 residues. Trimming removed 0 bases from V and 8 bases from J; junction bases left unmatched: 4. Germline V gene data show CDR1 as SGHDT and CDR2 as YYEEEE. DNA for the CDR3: TGTGCCAGCAGCTTGGAAACGGGGGGGGATGAGCAGTTCTTC. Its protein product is CASSLETGGDEQFF.

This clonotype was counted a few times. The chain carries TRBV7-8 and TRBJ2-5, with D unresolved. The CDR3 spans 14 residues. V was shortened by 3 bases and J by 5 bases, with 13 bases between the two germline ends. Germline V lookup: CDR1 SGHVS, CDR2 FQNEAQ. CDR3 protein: CASSFLLGQETQYF. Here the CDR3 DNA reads TGTGCCAGCAGCTTTCTTCTGGGCCAGGAGACCCAGTACTTC.

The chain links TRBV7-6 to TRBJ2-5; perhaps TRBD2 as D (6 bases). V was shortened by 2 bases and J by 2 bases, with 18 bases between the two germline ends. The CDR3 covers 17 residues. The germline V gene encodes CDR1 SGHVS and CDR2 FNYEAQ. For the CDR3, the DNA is TGTGCCAGCAGCTTAAGGAAGGGTCGGGGACTTCAAGAGACCCAGTACTTC. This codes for CASSLRKGRGLQETQYF. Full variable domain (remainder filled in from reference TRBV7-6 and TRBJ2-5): GAGVSQSPRYKVTKRGQDVALRCDPISGHVSLYWYRQALGQGPEFLTYFNYEAQQDKSGLPNDRFSAERPEGSISTLTIQRTEQRDSAMYRCASSLRKGRGLQETQYFGPGTRLLVL.

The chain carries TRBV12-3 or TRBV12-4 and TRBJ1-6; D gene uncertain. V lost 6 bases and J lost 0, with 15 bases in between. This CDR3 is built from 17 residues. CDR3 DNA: TGTGCCAGCAGCAAATCGGTGGGGAGCTCCTATAATTCACCCCTCCACTTT. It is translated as CASSKSVGSSYNSPLHF.

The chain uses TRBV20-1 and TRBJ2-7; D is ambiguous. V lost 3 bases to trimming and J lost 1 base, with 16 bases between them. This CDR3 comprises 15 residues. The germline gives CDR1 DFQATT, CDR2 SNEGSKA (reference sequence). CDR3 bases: TGCAGTGCTAGGCTGGGATCTATGCCATCCTACGAGCAGTACTTC. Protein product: CSARLGSMPSYEQYF.

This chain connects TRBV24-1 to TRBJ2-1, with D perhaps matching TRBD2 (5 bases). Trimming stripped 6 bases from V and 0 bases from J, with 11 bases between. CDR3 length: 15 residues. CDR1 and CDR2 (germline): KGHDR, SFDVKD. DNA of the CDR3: TGTGCCACCAGTCACAGCGGAAGCTCCTACAATGAGCAGTTCTTC. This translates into CATSHSGSSYNEQFF.

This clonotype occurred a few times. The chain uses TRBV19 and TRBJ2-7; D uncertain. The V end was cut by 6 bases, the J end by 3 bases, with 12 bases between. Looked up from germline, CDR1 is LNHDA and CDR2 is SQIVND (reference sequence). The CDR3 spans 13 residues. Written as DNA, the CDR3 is TGTGCCAGTAGATTGGCGGACGGCTACGAGCAGTACTTC. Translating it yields CASRLADGYEQYF.

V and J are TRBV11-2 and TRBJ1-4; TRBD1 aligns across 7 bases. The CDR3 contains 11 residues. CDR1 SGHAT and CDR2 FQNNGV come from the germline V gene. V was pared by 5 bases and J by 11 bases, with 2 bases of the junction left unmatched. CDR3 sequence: CASSVGQKLFF. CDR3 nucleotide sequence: TGTGCCAGCAGCGTGGGACAGAAACTGTTTTTT. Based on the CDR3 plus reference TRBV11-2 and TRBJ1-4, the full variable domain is EAGVAQSPRYKIIEKRQSVAFWCNPISGHATLYWYQQILGQGPKLLIQFQNNGVVDDSQLPKDRFSAERLKGVDSTLKIQPAKLEDSAVYLCASSVGQKLFFGSGTQLSVL.

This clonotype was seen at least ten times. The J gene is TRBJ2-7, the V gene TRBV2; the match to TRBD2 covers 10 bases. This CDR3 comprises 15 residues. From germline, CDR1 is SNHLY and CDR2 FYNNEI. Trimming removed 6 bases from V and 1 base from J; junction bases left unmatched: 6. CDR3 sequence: CASSQTSGISYEQYF. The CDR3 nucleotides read TGTGCCAGCAGCCAAACTAGCGGGATTTCCTACGAGCAGTACTTC.

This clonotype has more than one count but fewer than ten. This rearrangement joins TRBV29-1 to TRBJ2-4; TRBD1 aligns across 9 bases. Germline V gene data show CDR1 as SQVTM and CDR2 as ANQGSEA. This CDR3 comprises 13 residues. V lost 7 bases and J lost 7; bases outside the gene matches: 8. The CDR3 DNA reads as TGCAGCGCCCTCGACAGGGGGGGGAACATTCAGTACTTC. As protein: CSALDRGGNIQYF.

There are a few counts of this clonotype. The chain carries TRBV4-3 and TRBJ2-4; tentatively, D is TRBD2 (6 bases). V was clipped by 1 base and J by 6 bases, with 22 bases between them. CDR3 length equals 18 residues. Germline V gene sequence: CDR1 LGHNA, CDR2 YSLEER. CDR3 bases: TGCGCCAGCAGCCAAGCTCCGACTAGTTCGGGGAATGTAAACATTCAGTACTTC. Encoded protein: CASSQAPTSSGNVNIQYF.

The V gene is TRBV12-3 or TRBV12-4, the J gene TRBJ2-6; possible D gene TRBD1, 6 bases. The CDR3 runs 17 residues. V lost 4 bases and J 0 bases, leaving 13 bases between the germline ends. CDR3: CASSSGQLSSGANVLTF. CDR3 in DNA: TGTGCCAGCAGTTCTGGACAGCTCTCCTCTGGGGCCAACGTCCTGACTTTC.

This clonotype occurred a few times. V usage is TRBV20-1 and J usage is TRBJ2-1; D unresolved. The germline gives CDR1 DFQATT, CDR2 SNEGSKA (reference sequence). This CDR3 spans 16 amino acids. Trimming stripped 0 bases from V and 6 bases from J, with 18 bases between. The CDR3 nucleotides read TGCAGTGCTAGAGACCCCCACACCCCCTCCCGCAATGAGCAGTTCTTC. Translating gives CSARDPHTPSRNEQFF.

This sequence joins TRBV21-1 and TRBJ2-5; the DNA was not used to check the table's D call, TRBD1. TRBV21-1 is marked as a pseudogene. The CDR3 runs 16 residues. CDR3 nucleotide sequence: TGTGCCAGCAGCACCTGGCCCGGGCCCAGTCAAGAGACCCAGTACTTC. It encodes CASSTWPGPSQETQYF.

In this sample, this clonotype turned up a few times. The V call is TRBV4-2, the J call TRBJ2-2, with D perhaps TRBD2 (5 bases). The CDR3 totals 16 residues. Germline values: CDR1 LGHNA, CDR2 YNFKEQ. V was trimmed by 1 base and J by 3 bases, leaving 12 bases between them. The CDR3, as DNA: TGTGCCAGCAGCCAAGCCTCTAGCCCTTACACCGGGGAGCTGTTTTTT. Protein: CASSQASSPYTGELFF.

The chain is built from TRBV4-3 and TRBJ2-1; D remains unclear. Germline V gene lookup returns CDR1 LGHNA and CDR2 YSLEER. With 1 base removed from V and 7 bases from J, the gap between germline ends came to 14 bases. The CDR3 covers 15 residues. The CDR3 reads CASSQGTNQVNEQFF. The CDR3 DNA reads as TGCGCCAGCAGCCAAGGGACCAACCAGGTGAATGAGCAGTTCTTC.

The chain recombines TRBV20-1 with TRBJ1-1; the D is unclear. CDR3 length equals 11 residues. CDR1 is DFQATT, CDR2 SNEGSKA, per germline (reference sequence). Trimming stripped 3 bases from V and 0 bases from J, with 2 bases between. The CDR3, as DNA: TGCAGTGCTAGGATGAACACTGAAGCTTTCTTT. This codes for CSARMNTEAFF.

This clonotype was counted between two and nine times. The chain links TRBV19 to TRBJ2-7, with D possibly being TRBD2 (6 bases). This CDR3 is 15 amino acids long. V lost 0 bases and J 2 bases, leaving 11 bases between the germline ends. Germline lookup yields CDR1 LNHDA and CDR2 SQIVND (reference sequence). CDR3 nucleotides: TGTGCCAGTAGTATAGATTTGGGGGGAGCCTACGAGCAGTACTTC. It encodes CASSIDLGGAYEQYF.

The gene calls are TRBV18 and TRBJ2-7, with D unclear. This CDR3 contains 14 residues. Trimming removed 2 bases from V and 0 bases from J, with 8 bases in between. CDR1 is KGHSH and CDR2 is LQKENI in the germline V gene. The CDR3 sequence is CASSPIPHSYEQYF. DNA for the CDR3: TGTGCCAGCTCACCAATCCCCCACTCCTACGAGCAGTACTTC.

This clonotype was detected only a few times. CDR3 in DNA: TGTGCCAGCAGCCAAGATCTGGGTGAGCAGTACTTC. Its protein product is CASSQDLGEQYF. This sequence joins TRBV3-1 and TRBJ2-7; no reliable D call. CDR3 length: 12 residues. Germline lookup yields CDR1 LGHDT and CDR2 YNNKEL (reference sequence). V was pared by 0 bases and J by 7 bases, with 7 bases between.

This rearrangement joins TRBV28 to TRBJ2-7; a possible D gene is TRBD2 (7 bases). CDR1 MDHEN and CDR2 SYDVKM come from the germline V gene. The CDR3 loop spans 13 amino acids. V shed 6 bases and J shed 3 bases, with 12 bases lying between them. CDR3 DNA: TGTGCCAGCAGAGTGGGAGGGGGCTACGAGCAGTACTTC. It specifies CASRVGGGYEQYF.